This T cell receptor (beta chain) was identified during a study of blood T cell repertoires in COVID-19. In the study overall: T cells, B-cell-depleted T cells, or PBMCs provided the cDNA or gDNA that served as material.

V shed 6 bases and J 5 bases; nucleotides not matched to a gene: 12. Per the germline V gene, CDR1 is SGHVS and CDR2 is FQNEAQ. The CDR3 spans 15 residues. During active infection, Seattle patients enrolled and were then monitored through disease. Sequenced by immunoSEQ multiplex PCR; TCRdb stores in-frame clones only, minus some. In the table there are over 45,000 clones, roughly 86% of which are singletons. The clonotype originates from a man between 40 and 49 years old with COVID-19, enrolled during active disease. The specimen was peripheral blood. The rearrangement uses TRBV7-8 and TRBJ1-2; 7 bases agree with TRBD1. The CDR3 loop reads CASSDDRDGRYGYTF. CDR3 nucleotides: TGTGCCAGCAGTGATGACAGGGATGGGAGATATGGCTACACCTTC.